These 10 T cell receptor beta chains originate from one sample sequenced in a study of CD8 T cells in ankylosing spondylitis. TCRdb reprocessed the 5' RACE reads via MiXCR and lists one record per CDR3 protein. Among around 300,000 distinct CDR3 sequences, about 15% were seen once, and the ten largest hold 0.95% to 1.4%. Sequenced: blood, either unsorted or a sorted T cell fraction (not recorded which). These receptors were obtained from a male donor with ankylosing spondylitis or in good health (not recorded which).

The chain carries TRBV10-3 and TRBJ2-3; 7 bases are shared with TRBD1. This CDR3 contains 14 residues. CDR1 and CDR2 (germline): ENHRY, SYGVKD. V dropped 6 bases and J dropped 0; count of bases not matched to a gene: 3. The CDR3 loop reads CAISDRASTDTQYF. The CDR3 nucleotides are TGTGCCATCAGCGACAGGGCGAGCACAGATACGCAGTATTTT.

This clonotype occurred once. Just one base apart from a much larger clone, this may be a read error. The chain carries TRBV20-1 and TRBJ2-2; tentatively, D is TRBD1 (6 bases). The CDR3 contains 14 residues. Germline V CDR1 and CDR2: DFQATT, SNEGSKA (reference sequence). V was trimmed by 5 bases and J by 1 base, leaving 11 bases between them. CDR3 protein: CSAGQTGNTGELFF. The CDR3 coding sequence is TGCAGTGCTGGACAGACAGGGAACACCGGGGAGCTGTTTTTT.

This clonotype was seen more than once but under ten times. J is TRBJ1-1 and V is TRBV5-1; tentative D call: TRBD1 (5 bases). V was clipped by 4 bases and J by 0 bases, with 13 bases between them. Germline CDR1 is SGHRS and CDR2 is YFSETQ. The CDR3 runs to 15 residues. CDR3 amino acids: CASSLDRTMNTEAFF. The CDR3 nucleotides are TGCGCCAGCAGCCTCGACAGAACCATGAACACTGAAGCTTTCTTT.

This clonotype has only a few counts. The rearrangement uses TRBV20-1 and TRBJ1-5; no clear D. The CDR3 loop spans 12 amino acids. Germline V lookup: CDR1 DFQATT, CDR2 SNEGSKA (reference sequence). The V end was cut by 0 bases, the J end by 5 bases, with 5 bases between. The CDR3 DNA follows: TGCAGTGCTAGAGAGATAGATCAGCCCCAGCATTTT. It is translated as CSAREIDQPQHF.

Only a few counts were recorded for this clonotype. CDR3 in DNA: TGTGCCAGCAGACTGCGGACAGGGGGGAACACCGGGGAGCTGTTTTTT. This gives the protein CASRLRTGGNTGELFF. The chain has TRBV5-6 and TRBJ2-2, with 10 bases aligning to TRBD1. The trim removed 5 bases at V and 1 base at J, leaving 5 bases unmatched. CDR3 length: 16 residues. Germline loops: CDR1 SGHDT, CDR2 YYEEEE.

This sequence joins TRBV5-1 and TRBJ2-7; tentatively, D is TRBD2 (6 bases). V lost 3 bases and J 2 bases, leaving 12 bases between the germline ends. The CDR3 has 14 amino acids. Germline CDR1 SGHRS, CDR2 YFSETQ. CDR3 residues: CASSWGLPPYEQYF. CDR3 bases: TGCGCCAGCAGCTGGGGACTGCCCCCCTACGAGCAGTACTTC.

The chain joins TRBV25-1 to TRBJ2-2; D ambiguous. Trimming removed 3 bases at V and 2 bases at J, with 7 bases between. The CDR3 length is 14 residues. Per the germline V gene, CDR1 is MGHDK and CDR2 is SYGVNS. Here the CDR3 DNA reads TGTGCCAGCAGTGATCTTGGTAACACCGGGGAGCTGTTTTTT. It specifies CASSDLGNTGELFF.

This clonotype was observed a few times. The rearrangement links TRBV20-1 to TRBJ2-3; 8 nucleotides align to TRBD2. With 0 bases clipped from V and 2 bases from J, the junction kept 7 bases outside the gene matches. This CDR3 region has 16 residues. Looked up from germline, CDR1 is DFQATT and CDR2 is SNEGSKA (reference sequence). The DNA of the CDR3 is TGCAGTGCTAGAGATCTACGGCGGGGGGACACAGATACGCAGTATTTT. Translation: CSARDLRRGDTDTQYF.

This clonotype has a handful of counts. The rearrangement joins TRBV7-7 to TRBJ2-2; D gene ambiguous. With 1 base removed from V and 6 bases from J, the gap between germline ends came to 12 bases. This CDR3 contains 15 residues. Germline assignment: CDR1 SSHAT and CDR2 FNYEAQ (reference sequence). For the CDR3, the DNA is TGTGCCAGCAGCTTAGAGGCCCCCGGCGCCGGGGAGCTGTTTTTT. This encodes CASSLEAPGAGELFF.

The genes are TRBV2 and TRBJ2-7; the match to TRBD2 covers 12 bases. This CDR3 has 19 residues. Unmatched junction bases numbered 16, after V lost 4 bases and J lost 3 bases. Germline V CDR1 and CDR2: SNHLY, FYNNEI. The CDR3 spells CASSGSGLAGGPGYYEQYF. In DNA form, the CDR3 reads TGTGCCAGCAGTGGGTCTGGGCTAGCGGGAGGGCCAGGGTACTACGAGCAGTACTTC.